The present entry profiles one TCR beta chain with its context. This record comes from a study of T cell changes during pregnancy in multiple sclerosis. Profiling relied on immunoSEQ multiplex PCR, and the TCRdb table lists in-frame clones only, not all of them. Found here are about 45,000 clones, about 91% of them singletons; the top ten hold approximately 2.9%. Material: CD8+ T cells from peripheral blood mononuclear cells, obtained in the second trimester of pregnancy. The TCR sequence derives from a female donor with multiple sclerosis, enrolled in a pregnancy study.

CDR3 sequence: CASSARTGHTYEQYF. Written as DNA, the CDR3 is TGTGCCAGCAGCGCCCGGACAGGGCACACCTACGAGCAGTACTTC. The chain joins TRBV7-9 to TRBJ2-7; TRBD1 matches at 8 bases. Germline CDR1 is SEHNR and CDR2 is FQNEAQ (reference sequence). V trimming: 5 bases; J trimming: 2 bases; junction bases outside the gene matches: 8. This CDR3 contains 15 residues.